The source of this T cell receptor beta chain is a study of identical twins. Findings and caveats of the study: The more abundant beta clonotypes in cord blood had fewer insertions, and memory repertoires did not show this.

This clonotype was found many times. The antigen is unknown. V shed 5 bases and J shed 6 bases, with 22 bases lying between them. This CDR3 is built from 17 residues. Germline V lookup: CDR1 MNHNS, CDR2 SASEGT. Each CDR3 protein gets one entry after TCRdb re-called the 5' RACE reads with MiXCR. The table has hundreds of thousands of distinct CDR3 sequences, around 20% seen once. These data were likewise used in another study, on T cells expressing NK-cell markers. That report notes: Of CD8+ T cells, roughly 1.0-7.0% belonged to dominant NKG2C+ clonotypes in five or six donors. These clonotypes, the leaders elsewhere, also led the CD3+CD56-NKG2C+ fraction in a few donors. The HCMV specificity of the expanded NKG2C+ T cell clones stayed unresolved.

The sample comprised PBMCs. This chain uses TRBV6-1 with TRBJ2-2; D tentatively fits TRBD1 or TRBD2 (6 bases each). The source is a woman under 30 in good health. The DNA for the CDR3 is TGTGCCAGCAGTCAAGACAGGACTTCAGGAGGGGCCGGGGAGCTGTTTTTT. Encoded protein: CASSQDRTSGGAGELFF.